The 25 T cell receptor beta chains below come from one sample, sequenced in a study of cytomegalovirus exposure and HLA in healthy donors. Primers: 60 Vbeta forward and 13 Jbeta reverse. Clones were read by immunoSEQ multiplex PCR, and TCRdb kept only the in-frame ones, dropping some. Of tens of thousands of clones detected, 60% to 80% appear once; the ten largest clones hold 20% to 25%. Sequenced: PBMCs. The receptors were sampled from a woman in her twenties or thirties in good health and CMV-seropositive.

The chain couples TRBV20-1 to TRBJ1-1, with TRBD1 as a possible D gene (5 bases). The V end was cut by 5 bases, the J end by 5 bases, with 9 bases between. CDR3 length: 11 amino acids. The germline V gene has CDR1 DFQATT and CDR2 SNEGSKA (reference sequence). CDR3 residues: CSASGRTEAFF. DNA of the CDR3: TGCAGTGCTTCAGGGCGAACTGAAGCTTTCTTT.

V usage is TRBV25-1 and J usage is TRBJ2-5; 9 bases align to TRBD2. After removal of 3 bases from V and 2 bases from J, the junction contained 7 bases not matched to a gene. The CDR3 length is 16 residues. Germline V lookup: CDR1 MGHDK, CDR2 SYGVNS. This CDR3 reads CASSEWLAGTQETQYF. The CDR3 bases are TGTGCCAGCAGTGAGTGGCTAGCGGGAACTCAAGAGACCCAGTACTTC.

This clone was counted between two and nine times. The junction differs from germline at one of its ends, possibly a read error. The chain employs TRBV28 and TRBJ1-1; TRBD1 agrees at 7 bases. The length of the CDR3 is 15 residues. Germline lookup yields CDR1 MDHEN and CDR2 SYDVKM. CDR3 coding DNA: TGCGCCAGCAGTTTGGGGGGACAGCGGAACACTGAAGCTTTCTTT. Protein sequence: CASSLGGQRNTEAFF.

The rearrangement links TRBV9 to TRBJ2-7, with 9 positions matching TRBD2. This CDR3 spans 14 amino acids. Germline values: CDR1 SGDLS, CDR2 YYNGEE. The V gene end was trimmed by 0 bases and the J gene end by 4 bases; junction bases not matched to a gene: 2. DNA for the CDR3: TGTGCCAGCAGCGTAGTTGCGGGAGGGTACGAGCAGTACTTC. The encoded protein is CASSVVAGGYEQYF.

V is TRBV6-6 and J is TRBJ2-5; possibly TRBD2 for D (5 bases). This CDR3 contains 14 residues. Per the germline V gene, CDR1 is MNHNY and CDR2 is SVGAGI (reference sequence). V was clipped by 6 bases and J by 2 bases, with 13 bases between them. This chain's CDR3 is CASRVSGNQETQYF. The DNA of the CDR3 is TGTGCCAGCAGGGTCTCCGGGAATCAAGAGACCCAGTACTTC.

The gene calls are TRBV4-1 and TRBJ1-1; 7 positions match TRBD1. The CDR3 totals 15 residues. V trimming: 4 bases; J trimming: 1 base; junction bases outside the gene matches: 6. Germline V gene lookup returns CDR1 MGHRA and CDR2 YSYEKL. The CDR3 spells CASSLPGQRNTEAFF. Written as DNA, the CDR3 is TGCGCCAGCAGCCTCCCGGGACAGCGGAACACTGAAGCTTTCTTT.

The rearrangement joins TRBV9 to TRBJ1-2, with 8 bases lining up with TRBD1. Germline V lookup: CDR1 SGDLS, CDR2 YYNGEE. CDR3 length: 15 amino acids. V gave up 3 bases and J gave up 7 bases; unmatched junction bases: 11. CDR3 in amino acids: CASSGVDRALGGYTF. The CDR3 DNA is TGTGCCAGCAGCGGAGTGGACAGGGCCCTTGGTGGCTACACCTTC.

V is TRBV15 and J is TRBJ2-5; no clear D gene. CDR3 size: 14 residues. Trimming shortened V by 0 bases and J by 2 bases, and 7 bases separated the two germline ends. From germline, CDR1 is LNHNV and CDR2 YYDKDF (reference sequence). The CDR3 loop is CATSRETSQETQYF. The CDR3 coding sequence is TGTGCCACCAGCAGAGAGACTTCACAAGAGACCCAGTACTTC.

The CDR3: CSVDGTGAHEQYF. The DNA of the CDR3 is TGCAGCGTTGATGGGACAGGGGCCCACGAGCAGTACTTC. The rearrangement uses TRBV29-1 and TRBJ2-7; 10 positions match TRBD1. V was pared by 3 bases and J by 5 bases, with 4 bases of the junction left unmatched. Germline CDR1 SQVTM, CDR2 ANQGSEA. The CDR3 loop spans 13 amino acids.

This clone was detected only a few times. The chain combines TRBV5-8 with TRBJ1-1; unclear D gene. This CDR3 spans 12 amino acids. V dropped 0 bases and J dropped 11 bases, with 11 bases sitting between them. Germline CDR1 is SGHTS and CDR2 is YDEGEE. The CDR3 nucleotides read TGTGCCAGCAGCTTGGACCGGGTTGGGGCTTTCTTT. Its protein product is CASSLDRVGAFF.

The chain joins TRBV6-5 to TRBJ1-2; TRBD1 might be the D (5 bases). CDR1 is MNHEY, CDR2 SVGAGI, per germline. CDR3 size: 12 residues. Trimming removed 5 bases at V and 4 bases at J, with 8 bases between. The CDR3 DNA reads as TGTGCCAGCAGTGATAGGGGCTATGGCTACACCTTC. Translation: CASSDRGYGYTF.

CDR3 residues: CASSSHVGRANYEQYF. The CDR3 coding sequence is TGTGCCAGCAGCTCCCACGTGGGCAGGGCAAACTACGAGCAGTACTTC. This sequence joins TRBV7-2 and TRBJ2-7; possibly TRBD1 for D (5 bases). V dropped 4 bases and J dropped 3 bases, with 19 bases sitting between them. Germline V lookup: CDR1 SGHTA, CDR2 FQGNSA. This CDR3 is 16 amino acids long. Full variable domain (remainder filled in from reference TRBV7-2 and TRBJ2-7): GAGVSQSPSNKVTEKGKDVELRCDPISGHTALYWYRQSLGQGLEFLIYFQGNSAPDKSGLPSDRFSAERTGGSVSTLTIQRTQQEDSAVYLCASSSHVGRANYEQYFGPGTRLTVT.

The CDR3 here is CASSEQSSFAGELFF. As DNA, the CDR3 is TGCGCCAGCAGTGAGCAATCTAGCTTCGCCGGGGAGCTGTTTTTT. This rearrangement joins TRBV10-1 to TRBJ2-2, with a possible D match to TRBD2 (5 bases). This CDR3 has 15 residues. V was cut by 2 bases and J by 6 bases, with 13 bases left in between. Germline-derived CDR1 and CDR2 are WNHNN and SYGVQD (reference sequence).

This clone was picked up one time. This chain links TRBV9 with TRBJ1-1, with D possibly being TRBD1 (6 bases). The CDR3 spans 13 residues. The V end was cut by 5 bases, the J end by 3 bases, with 11 bases between. The V gene's germline CDR1 is SGDLS and CDR2 YYNGEE. CDR3 in amino acids: CASSSSGDTEAFF. CDR3 nucleotide sequence: TGTGCCAGCAGTTCCTCAGGGGACACTGAAGCTTTCTTT.

The V call is TRBV2, the J call TRBJ2-7; 9 bases are shared with TRBD2. The CDR3 consists of 14 residues. Germline V CDR1 and CDR2: SNHLY, FYNNEI. V dropped 4 bases and J dropped 6; count of bases not matched to a gene: 7. CDR3 amino acids: CASSGISGSFEQYF. The CDR3 DNA reads TGTGCCAGCAGTGGGATTAGCGGGAGTTTCGAGCAGTACTTC.

The chain has TRBV5-4 and TRBJ2-5; 12 nucleotides line up with TRBD2. The CDR3 spans 16 residues. Germline CDR1 and CDR2: SGHNT and YYREEE (reference sequence). The V and J ends lost 4 bases and 5 bases, in that order; junction bases with no gene match: 9. Here the CDR3 DNA reads TGTGCCAGCAGCCACGTGCTAGCGGGAGGGCGGGAGACCCAGTACTTC. Protein sequence: CASSHVLAGGRETQYF.

This clone came up a few times. V gene TRBV15 combines with J gene TRBJ2-2, with 10 nucleotides matching TRBD1. Germline V CDR1 and CDR2: LNHNV, YYDKDF (reference sequence). V trimming: 3 bases; J trimming: 5 bases; junction bases outside the gene matches: 3. The CDR3 consists of 15 residues. As DNA, the CDR3 is TGTGCCACCAGCAGCGGGACAGGGGATACCGGGGAGCTGTTTTTT. Amino acids: CATSSGTGDTGELFF. Combining the CDR3 with reference TRBV15 and TRBJ2-2 gives the whole variable domain DAMVIQNPRYQVTQFGKPVTLSCSQTLNHNVMYWYQQKSSQAPKLLFHYYDKDFNNEADTPDNFQSRRPNTSFCFLDIRSPGLGDTAMYLCATSSGTGDTGELFFGEGSRLTVL.

This clone turned up a few times. Other DNA variants within this sample encode the same CDR3. The rearrangement joins TRBV29-1 to TRBJ1-2, with D tentatively TRBD1 (6 bases). The length of the CDR3 is 12 residues. In germline, CDR1 is SQVTM, CDR2 ANQGSEA. Trimming took 0 bases from V and 8 from J, leaving 10 bases between them. The CDR3, as DNA: TGCAGCGTTGAAGAGGGGGCGGTGGGCTACACCTTC. As protein: CSVEEGAVGYTF.

V is TRBV6-5 and J is TRBJ1-1; D not resolved. The CDR3 spans 13 residues. V lost 6 bases, J lost 1 base, and 9 bases lay in between. CDR1 is MNHEY, CDR2 SVGAGI, per germline. The CDR3 DNA is TGTGCCAGCAGCAACCACAGGAACACTGAAGCTTTCTTT. It codes for CASSNHRNTEAFF.

This clone was detected only a few times. The rearrangement joins TRBV7-2 to TRBJ2-7; 10 nucleotides match TRBD1. V dropped 3 bases and J dropped 5; count of bases not matched to a gene: 4. This CDR3 is 14 amino acids long. The V gene's germline CDR1 is SGHTA and CDR2 FQGNSA. This CDR3 is CASSFGTGVHEQYF. The CDR3 coding sequence is TGTGCCAGCAGCTTTGGGACAGGGGTCCACGAGCAGTACTTC.

V is TRBV6-5 and J is TRBJ2-7; 7 nucleotides match TRBD1. The CDR3 spans 13 residues. J gave up 7 bases and V 7 bases, and 10 bases lay outside the gene matches. Looked up from germline, CDR1 is MNHEY and CDR2 is SVGAGI. The CDR3 sequence: CASTSDRRWEQYF. The CDR3 DNA sequence: TGTGCCAGCACCTCGGACAGGCGGTGGGAGCAGTACTTC.

The chain recombines TRBV10-3 with TRBJ1-5; 7 bases are shared with TRBD1. V dropped 6 bases and J dropped 3; count of bases not matched to a gene: 2. Per the germline V gene, CDR1 is ENHRY and CDR2 is SYGVKD. The CDR3 consists of 13 residues. This CDR3 reads CAIRDRDNQPQHF. The CDR3 DNA is TGTGCCATCAGAGACAGGGACAATCAGCCCCAGCATTTT.

This chain uses TRBV15 with TRBJ2-1, with D unclear. Trimming took 2 bases from V and 0 from J, leaving 8 bases between them. CDR1 is LNHNV and CDR2 is YYDKDF in the germline V gene (reference sequence). The CDR3 has 15 amino acids. The CDR3 bases are TGTGCCACCAGCAGACCCCGAGTCTCCTACAATGAGCAGTTCTTC. It codes for CATSRPRVSYNEQFF.

This clone has only a few counts. This rearrangement joins TRBV6-5 to TRBJ1-1; 8 bases map to TRBD1. The CDR3 is 13 residues long. The germline V gene has CDR1 MNHEY and CDR2 SVGAGI. J was trimmed by 4 bases and V by 6 bases; bases with no gene match: 4. The chain's CDR3 is CASSRTGITEAFF. CDR3 DNA sequence: TGTGCCAGCAGCCGGACAGGGATCACTGAAGCTTTCTTT.

This clone has a handful of counts. The genes are TRBV11-2 and TRBJ2-2, with 8 bases matching TRBD1. Germline CDR1 reads SGHAT; CDR2 reads FQNNGV. The V gene end was trimmed by 5 bases and the J gene end by 1 base; junction bases not matched to a gene: 6. The CDR3 covers 16 residues. The CDR3 DNA reads TGTGCCAGCAGCCGCGTGGGGACAGGGAACACCGGGGAGCTGTTTTTT. Its protein is CASSRVGTGNTGELFF.